This T cell receptor (beta chain) was captured in a study of spatial heterogeneity in lung cancer. TCRdb processed the 5' RACE reads anew with MiXCR; each CDR3 protein has one entry. The sample gives tens of thousands of distinct CDR3 sequences, around 12% of which show up once; just over 40% is in the top ten. This CDR3 is built from 14 residues. Germline CDR1 reads SGHTA; CDR2 reads FQGNSA. Trimming removed 1 base from V and 3 bases from J, with 9 bases in between. This clonotype was counted a few times. Time point denoted: sample taken at primary tumor resection. Patients with untreated early-stage non-small cell lung cancer, numbering some 72, were the donors.

The genes are TRBV7-2 and TRBJ1-1; D unresolved. Source: PBMCs, taken at surgery. The TCR comes from a male donor with early-stage non-small cell lung cancer. As DNA, the CDR3 is TGTGCCAGCAGCTTAGAGGCAAGGTACACTGAAGCTTTCTTT. Translating it yields CASSLEARYTEAFF.